The rows below give T cell receptor beta chains drawn from one sample of a study of blood T cells in healthy people across ages. MiXCR, applied by TCRdb to the 5' RACE reads, yields one record per CDR3 protein. The sample carries some 750,000 distinct CDR3 sequences, approximately 21% recorded once. Sequenced input: blood. The receptors shown here come from a man between 65 and 85 years old in good health. The CDR3 runs from the conserved cysteine through the conserved F or W. The D gene is left open where the match is weak. Clone size is not always given. Where it is, it says once, few, many or a class for expanded clones.

j_gene | v_gene | abundance | d_gene | CDR3nt | CDR3aa
TRBJ1-5 | TRBV2 | few | - | TGTGCCAGCAGGGACAGACTATATAGCAATCAGCCCCAGCATTTT | CASRDRLYSNQPQHF
TRBJ2-1 | TRBV7-6 | few | - | TGTGCCAGCAGCGACCTAATCCCCTCCAATGAGCAGTTCTTC | CASSDLIPSNEQFF
TRBJ1-6 | TRBV12-3/TRBV12-4 | - | - | TGTGCCACCGAGTGGTCAGGCGGTTGGACACCCCTCCACTTT | CATEWSGGWTPLHF
TRBJ1-2 | TRBV12-3/TRBV12-4 | - | TRBD1 | TGTGCCAGCACCACGGGGGGACAGAGGGTCTACACCTTC | CASTTGGQRVYTF
TRBJ1-5 | TRBV2 | few | - | TGTGCCAGCAAGGGAGGGGGGCAGCCCCAGCATTTT | CASKGGGQPQHF
TRBJ2-5 | TRBV20-1 | few | - | TGCAGTGCTAGAGATGCAACCAAGGGGGAGACCCAGTACTTC | CSARDATKGETQYF
TRBJ2-3 | TRBV20-1 | few | TRBD2 | TGCAGTGCTAGAGATCTGGGCCCGCTAGCGGGAAATGCAGATACGCAGTATTTT | CSARDLGPLAGNADTQYF
TRBJ2-5 | TRBV20-1 | - | - | TGCAGTGCTAGGAATTTACAAGAGCAGTACTTC | CSARNLQEQYF
TRBJ2-1 | TRBV10-2 | many | - | TGCGCCAGCAGTGAGGGGGGAGGTTTTGAGCAGTTCTTC | CASSEGGGFEQFF
TRBJ2-3 | TRBV20-1 | few | - | TGCAGTGCTAGTTGGGCGGAGACAGATACGCAGTATTTT | CSASWAETDTQYF
TRBJ2-3 | TRBV5-6 | few | - | TGTGCCAGCAGCTTGTGGGAAACAGATACGCAGTATTTT | CASSLWETDTQYF
TRBJ2-3 | TRBV29-1 | many | TRBD2 | TGCAGCGGAAAAGGACTAGCGGGAGGTCACACAGATACGCAGTATTTT | CSGKGLAGGHTDTQYF
TRBJ2-1 | TRBV25-1 | - | - | TGTGCCAGCAGGATGGCGGACGGTGAGCAGTTCTTC | CASRMADGEQFF
TRBJ2-3 | TRBV29-1 | - | TRBD2 | TGCAGCGTTGATGGGGCGGGAGGGACAGATACGCAGTATTTT | CSVDGAGGTDTQYF
TRBJ1-5 | TRBV2 | - | - | TGTGCCAGCACAGGGTCCTTGGCCAGCAATCAGCCCCAGCATTTT | CASTGSLASNQPQHF
TRBJ2-1 | TRBV11-3 | - | - | TGTGCCAGCAGCTTGGGGCCGGGTTACAATGAGCAGTTCTTC | CASSLGPGYNEQFF
TRBJ1-4 | TRBV5-6 | - | - | TGTGCCAGCAGCTTGCGGGGGGCGCGAGAAAAACTGTTTTTT | CASSLRGAREKLFF
TRBJ1-2 | TRBV11-2 | few | TRBD1 | TGTGCCAGCAGCCGACCCGGGACAGGGTATGGCTACACCTTC | CASSRPGTGYGYTF
TRBJ1-6 | TRBV7-9 | - | TRBD1 | TGTGCCAGCAGCCCGGACAGGGCCACGGCCCCCCTCCACTTT | CASSPDRATAPLHF
TRBJ1-2 | TRBV7-6 | - | - | TGTGCCAGCAGCCCCCCGTTGGGTAACTATGGCTACACCTTC | CASSPPLGNYGYTF
TRBJ1-1 | TRBV5-4 | few | - | TGTGCCAGCAGCAGAACGACAGGGAACACTGAAGCTTTCTTT | CASSRTTGNTEAFF
TRBJ2-3 | TRBV5-1 | few | - | TGCGCCAGCAGCTTGGGGTCGGGGAGAGGGACAGATACGCAGTATTTT | CASSLGSGRGTDTQYF
TRBJ2-5 | TRBV27 | few | - | TGTGCCAGCAGTCCCTGGATAGCGGTACAAGAGACCCAGTACTTC | CASSPWIAVQETQYF
TRBJ2-5 | TRBV27 | - | TRBD2 | TGTGCCAGCAGTATACTAGCGGGGGGCCTGGAGACCCAGTACTTC | CASSILAGGLETQYF
TRBJ1-2 | TRBV6-1 | few | - | TGTGCCACGCATAACAGGGTCGGGGGCTACACCTTC | CATHNRVGGYTF
TRBJ2-1 | TRBV6-5 | - | - | TGTGTCAGCAGTTATGACGGGGGGCGATACAATGAGCAGTTCTTC | CVSSYDGGRYNEQFF
TRBJ1-1 | TRBV18 | - | - | TGTGCCAGCTCACCGGGGCCCGGCATGAACACTGAAGCTTTCTTT | CASSPGPGMNTEAFF
TRBJ2-1 | TRBV29-1 | few | - | TGCAGCGTTGAAGATCCAGGGGGGTGGGTGGTAGAGCAGTTCTTC | CSVEDPGGWVVEQFF
TRBJ2-5 | TRBV30 | few | - | TGTGCCTGCAGACGACAGGGAGGTTTCTACCAAGAGACCCAGTACTTC | CACRRQGGFYQETQYF
TRBJ1-1 | TRBV28 | - | - | TGTGTCAGCAGCCCTTTTGGGGGGGTGGCTTTCTTT | CVSSPFGGVAFF
TRBJ1-5 | TRBV12-3/TRBV12-4 | - | - | TGTGCCAGCAGTTTAGGTGAACAGGTCCTAAAGCCCCAGCATTTT | CASSLGEQVLKPQHF
TRBJ2-1 | TRBV9 | - | TRBD1 | TGTGCCAGCAGCGTAGGTGGGACAGGGGTTTGGAATGAGCAGTTCTTC | CASSVGGTGVWNEQFF
TRBJ2-3 | TRBV3-1 | - | - | TGTGCCAGCAGCCAAGTTCCCAACACAGATACGCAGTATTTT | CASSQVPNTDTQYF
TRBJ1-1 | TRBV25-1 | - | - | TGTGCCAGCAGTGATCCGACCCGGGGGCAGACTGAAGCTTTCTTT | CASSDPTRGQTEAFF
TRBJ2-4 | TRBV6-5 | few | - | TGTGCCAGCAGCCGACATCAAACGACCAAAAACATTCAGTACTTC | CASSRHQTTKNIQYF
TRBJ2-5 | TRBV3-1 | - | - | TGTGCCAGCAGCTCCCGGACTGTGGGGTACCAAGAGACCCAGTACTTC | CASSSRTVGYQETQYF
TRBJ2-3 | TRBV7-9 | - | TRBD2 | TGTGCCAGCAGCTTAGCGACCAGCGGGGGCGATACGCAGTATTTT | CASSLATSGGDTQYF
TRBJ2-3 | TRBV5-1 | once | - | TGCGCCAGCAGCTTCATCTCCGCAGATACGCAGTATTTT | CASSFISADTQYF
TRBJ2-1 | TRBV11-3 | - | TRBD1 | TGTGCCAGCAGCTCCCTATGGGTATGGACAGGGGGTAGGAGCTCCTACAATGAGCAGTTCTTC | CASSSLWVWTGGRSSYNEQFF
TRBJ2-6 | TRBV12-3/TRBV12-4 | - | - | TGTGCCACCACGGGTTGGGCAGCTGGGGCCAACGTCCTGACTTTC | CATTGWAAGANVLTF
TRBJ2-3 | TRBV7-2 | - | TRBD1 | TGTGCCAGCAGTTACAGGGGGCGCGCAGATACGCAGTATTTT | CASSYRGRADTQYF
TRBJ2-4 | TRBV7-9 | - | TRBD2 | TGTGCCAGCAGCTTAGCCCGGGAGGCAGACATTCAGTACTTC | CASSLAREADIQYF
TRBJ2-7 | TRBV11-2 | few | - | TGTGCCAGCAGCTTAGATCCCCGGGGACGAGGCGAGCAGTACTTC | CASSLDPRGRGEQYF
TRBJ2-1 | TRBV28 | few | - | TGTGCCAGCAGTCCAAGGGCTAGGGGGGGATCCTACAATGAGCAGTTCTTC | CASSPRARGGSYNEQFF
TRBJ2-5 | TRBV20-1 | - | - | TGCAGTGCTATTGAAAGGGCACAAGAGACCCAGTACTTC | CSAIERAQETQYF
TRBJ1-1 | TRBV7-2 | few | - | TGTGCCAGCAGCTTAAACGGGGGGGAGGCAGCTTTCTTT | CASSLNGGEAAFF
TRBJ2-6 | TRBV20-1 | few | TRBD2 | TGCAGTGCTCCCAAGGGAGGGTCTGGGGCCAACGTCCTGACTTTC | CSAPKGGSGANVLTF
TRBJ1-4 | TRBV20-1 | - | - | TGCAGTGCCCCTTCCCAGGGTGGGGCTCGTGAAAAACTGTTTTTT | CSAPSQGGAREKLFF
TRBJ2-1 | TRBV12-3/TRBV12-4 | - | - | TGTGCCAGCAAAAAGGGACACGCCACGCCATACAATGAGCAGTTCTTC | CASKKGHATPYNEQFF
TRBJ1-1 | TRBV6-5 | - | - | TGTGCCAGCAGAATAACGACGCTGTCGACTGAAGCTTTCTTT | CASRITTLSTEAFF